This T cell receptor beta chain was observed in a study of T cells in women clearing cervical HPV infection. As for the study in general: Controls gave blood once infection was undetectable; cases at lesion identification.

CDR3 length: 13 amino acids. V gave up 5 bases and J gave up 5 bases; unmatched junction bases: 5. CDR1 and CDR2 from the germline V gene are SGHRS and YFSETQ. Study observations and caveats: Unknown T-cell numbers per sample may underlie the richness differences.

Details on this clone: Its antigen is still unknown. The CDR3 end falls 3 residues outside the read, so it is completed with the germline J gene.

Method: immunoSEQ multiplex PCR; TCRdb's copy keeps in-frame clones and lacks some. The sample table sets out over 30,000 clones. Source material: blood buffy coat. This chain joins TRBV5-1 and TRBJ2-7; 9 nucleotides agree with TRBD1. This clonotype was obtained from a woman aged 18 to 69 with a cervical HPV16 infection that either progressed to CIN3+ or cleared (not recorded which). Here the CDR3 reads CASSPGQGDEQYF. The CDR3 DNA, read in part, is TGCGCCAGCAGTCCGGGACAGGGCGACGAG. Full variable domain (remainder filled in from reference TRBV5-1 and TRBJ2-7): KAGVTQTPRYLIKTRGQQVTLSCSPISGHRSVSWYQQTPGQGLQFLFEYFSETQRNKGNFPGRFSGRQFSNSRSEMNVSTLELGDSALYLCASSPGQGDEQYFGPGTRLTVT.